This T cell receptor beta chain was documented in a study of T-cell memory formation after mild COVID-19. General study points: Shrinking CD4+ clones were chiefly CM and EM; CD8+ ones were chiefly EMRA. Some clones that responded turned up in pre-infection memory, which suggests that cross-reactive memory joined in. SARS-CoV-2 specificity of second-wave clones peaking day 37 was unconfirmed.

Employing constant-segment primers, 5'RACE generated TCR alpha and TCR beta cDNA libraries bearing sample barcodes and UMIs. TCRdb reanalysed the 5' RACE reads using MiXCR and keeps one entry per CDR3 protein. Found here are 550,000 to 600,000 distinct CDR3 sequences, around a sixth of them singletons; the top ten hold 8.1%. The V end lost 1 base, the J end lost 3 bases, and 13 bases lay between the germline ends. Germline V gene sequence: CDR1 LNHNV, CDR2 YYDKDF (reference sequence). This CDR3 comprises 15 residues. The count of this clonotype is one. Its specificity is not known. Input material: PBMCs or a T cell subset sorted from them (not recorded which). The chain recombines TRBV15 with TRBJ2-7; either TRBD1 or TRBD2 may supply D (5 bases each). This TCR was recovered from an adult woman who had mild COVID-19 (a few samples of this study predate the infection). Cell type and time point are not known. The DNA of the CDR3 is TGTGCCACCAGCAGAGTTGGGGCAGGGAGCTACGAGCAGTACTTC. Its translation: CATSRVGAGSYEQYF.